This T cell receptor beta chain is from a study of beta chain features in type 1 diabetes. Study in general: Sorted cells from all samples, numbering about 98 million, were examined. Findings of the study overall: The influence of HLA type on TCRB rearrangement stayed undetermined. Type 1 diabetes patients had TCRB CDR3s that were shorter (moderately but significantly so) in all four CD4+ subsets.

The germline V gene has CDR1 SGHTA and CDR2 FQGNSA. CDR3 length equals 13 residues. Trimming cost V 5 bases and J 4 bases, with 11 bases left between them. The study reverse transcribed the entire isolated RNA, so it sequenced expressed TCRB transcripts. Assay: immunoSEQ multiplex PCR; the TCRdb copy retains only in-frame clones and omits some. Of 500,000 to 800,000 clones detected, over 10% appear once; the ten largest clones hold roughly 0.12%. Details on this clone: Its antigen remains unidentified. The same CDR3 also results from other DNA sequences found in this sample.

Sequencing used naive CD4+ T cells from blood. The chain combines TRBV7-2 with TRBJ1-2; TRBD1 might be the D (6 bases). This clonotype originated in a man aged 25 to 45 with type 1 diabetes. This CDR3 reads CASSPDRSYGYTF. The CDR3 DNA reads as TGTGCCAGCAGCCCCGACAGGTCCTATGGCTACACCTTC.